One sample yielded the 28 T cell receptor beta chains listed below, sequenced in a study of post-analysis software for immune sequencing data. General study points: Four or five TRBV segments (TRBV5-6, TRBV5-1 and TRBV20-1 among them) occurred more frequently in patients than in controls.

These receptors' antigens are unknown. The TCR beta cDNA libraries contained unique molecular identifiers. TCRdb used MiXCR to reprocess the PCR reads, holding one entry per CDR3 protein. The sample includes around 200,000 distinct CDR3 sequences, approximately 28% of them seen just once. Sequenced sample: blood. These receptors were collected from a girl aged 2 to 17 with multiple sclerosis.

J is TRBJ2-5 and V is TRBV5-1; 8 nucleotides align to TRBD1. Trimming cost V 2 bases and J 3 bases; bases outside gene matches: 9. CDR3 length: 16 residues. Germline CDR1 reads SGHRS; CDR2 reads YFSETQ. CDR3 protein: CASSLSPGQGEETQYF. The CDR3 DNA is TGCGCCAGCAGCTTAAGCCCCGGACAGGGTGAAGAGACCCAGTACTTC.

This clonotype appeared many times. The chain carries TRBV6-6 and TRBJ2-4; 9 positions match TRBD1. The CDR3 length is 15 residues. Germline CDR1 and CDR2: MNHNY and SVGAGI (reference sequence). The V segment lost 2 bases and the J segment 3 bases; nucleotides outside the gene matches: 2. This CDR3 reads CASSYTTGGKNIQYF. CDR3 bases: TGTGCCAGCAGTTACACGACAGGGGGCAAAAACATTCAGTACTTC.

Of note for this clonotype: Since a much larger clone is just one base distant, this may be a read error. This chain joins TRBV24-1 and TRBJ2-1; 9 positions agree with TRBD2. Germline lookup yields CDR1 KGHDR and CDR2 SFDVKD. The length of the CDR3 is 14 residues. With V trimmed by 6 bases and J by 5 bases, 4 bases remained unmatched. Here the CDR3 DNA reads TGTGCCACCAGTTTAGCGGGAGCCGACAATGAGCAGTTCTTC. This sequence encodes CATSLAGADNEQFF.

The chain links TRBV19 to TRBJ2-3; maybe TRBD2 (5 bases). Germline CDR1 reads LNHDA; CDR2 reads SQIVND (reference sequence). The CDR3 length is 14 residues. Trimming stripped 5 bases from V and 5 bases from J, with 14 bases between. CDR3 DNA sequence: TGTGCCAGTAGTGCGCGGGCTCCTCGAGATACGCAGTATTTT. Protein product: CASSARAPRDTQYF.

This clonotype was detected a few times. This chain joins TRBV6-1 and TRBJ2-3; the D is unclear. With 7 bases removed from V and 4 bases from J, the gap between germline ends came to 12 bases. From germline, CDR1 is MNHNS and CDR2 SASEGT. CDR3 length: 13 residues. CDR3 coding DNA: TGTGCCAGCAAAGAAGGGCCGGCAGATACGCAGTATTTT. It is translated as CASKEGPADTQYF.

In the case of this clonotype: This may arise from a read error, as a much more abundant clone is one base away. The chain employs TRBV20-1 and TRBJ2-5, with D tentatively TRBD1 or TRBD2 (7 bases each). This CDR3 is 16 amino acids long. V was cut by 5 bases and J by 11 bases, with 30 bases left in between. The germline CDR1 and CDR2 sequences are DFQATT and SNEGSKA (reference sequence). The CDR3 DNA reads as TGCAGTGCTTACTATGGATCAGGGGGGGATTACAATGAGCAGTACTTC. This sequence encodes CSAYYGSGGDYNEQYF.

This clonotype was seen a handful of times. The CDR3 bases are TGCAGTGCTTTACCGGGACAGGGAAACATTCAGTACTTC. This translates into CSALPGQGNIQYF. The chain has TRBV20-1 and TRBJ2-4, with 9 bases fitting TRBD1. The CDR3 spans 13 residues. Losses at the gene ends were 5 bases for V and 6 bases for J; bases not matched to a gene: 5. CDR1 and CDR2 (germline): DFQATT, SNEGSKA (reference sequence).

The chain recombines TRBV5-1 with TRBJ1-5; D gene ambiguous. The germline gives CDR1 SGHRS, CDR2 YFSETQ. Trimming removed 1 base from V and 5 bases from J, with 4 bases in between. The CDR3 sequence is 12 residues long. The CDR3 protein is CASSLIHQPQHF. CDR3 DNA sequence: TGCGCCAGCAGCTTGATTCATCAGCCCCAGCATTTT.

This clonotype appeared a single time. Given a much more abundant clone one base away, this may be a read error. The genes are TRBV12-5 and TRBJ2-7; D not certain. CDR1 LGHNT and CDR2 FRNRAP come from the germline V gene. The CDR3 covers 14 residues. Trimming took 7 bases from V and 4 from J, leaving 17 bases between them. The CDR3 sequence: CASAANDPSYEQYF. For the CDR3, the DNA is TGTGCTAGTGCCGCCAACGACCCCAGTTACGAGCAGTACTTC.

About this clonotype: This may be a read error, as it is one base from a much larger clone. The V and J genes are TRBV5-1 and TRBJ2-7; possibly TRBD1 for D (6 bases). CDR1 is SGHRS and CDR2 is YFSETQ in the germline V gene. The length of the CDR3 is 14 residues. The CDR3 sequence: CASSLRDNSHEQYF. The CDR3, as DNA: TGCGCCAGCAGCTTGCGGGACAACTCCCACGAGCAGTACTTC. The entire variable domain, with the rest obtained from reference TRBV5-1 and TRBJ2-7, is as follows: KAGVTQTPRYLIKTRGQQVTLSCSPISGHRSVSWYQQTPGQGLQFLFEYFSETQRNKGNFPGRFSGRQFSNSRSEMNVSTLELGDSALYLCASSLRDNSHEQYFGPGTRLTVT.

Comments on this clonotype: This may stem from a read error, because a much larger clone lies one nucleotide away. This chain uses TRBV5-1 with TRBJ2-7; 7 bases fit TRBD1. CDR1 and CDR2 from the germline V gene are SGHRS and YFSETQ. The CDR3 consists of 15 residues. The trim removed 3 bases at V and 0 bases at J, leaving 6 bases unmatched. CDR3 nucleotide sequence: TGCGCCAGCAGCTGTACCACAGGGGCCTCCTACGAGCAGTACTTC. Residues: CASSCTTGASYEQYF.

This clonotype was observed a few times. Germline is not matched at one junction end, which may reflect a read error. The chain carries TRBV7-2 and TRBJ2-7, with TRBD2 as a possible D gene (5 bases). The tail of the sequence fits TRBJ2-5 better, so the J call may be wrong. Germline V gene data show CDR1 as SGHTA and CDR2 as FQGNSA. This CDR3 is 13 amino acids long. Written as DNA, the CDR3 is TGTGCCAACAGCCTAGCCCATTACGAGACCCAGTACTTC. Translation: CANSLAHYETQYF.

The chain combines TRBV20-1 with TRBJ2-3; D remains ambiguous. The CDR3 sequence is 14 residues long. Germline assignment: CDR1 DFQATT and CDR2 SNEGSKA (reference sequence). The V end lost 3 bases, the J end lost 4 bases, and 14 bases lay between the germline ends. The CDR3 region has the DNA TGCAGTGCTAGTTCCTACACGCTTGCAGATACGCAGTATTTT. Translated, it gives CSASSYTLADTQYF.

The chain uses TRBV20-1 and TRBJ1-5; the D gene is possibly TRBD1 (5 bases). The germline gives CDR1 DFQATT, CDR2 SNEGSKA (reference sequence). Trimming stripped 3 bases from V and 5 bases from J, with 11 bases between. This CDR3 has 13 residues. The CDR3, as DNA: TGCAGTGCTAGGAGGGACGAGGATCAGCCCCAGCATTTT. Its translation is CSARRDEDQPQHF.

Only a few counts were recorded for this clonotype. A single base separates this from a much larger clone, so it may be a read error. This chain joins TRBV7-9 and TRBJ1-2, with a tentative D call TRBD1 (5 bases). The CDR3 is 12 residues long. Germline V gives CDR1 SEHNR, CDR2 FQNEAQ (reference sequence). Trimming stripped 5 bases from V and 8 bases from J, with 12 bases between. The DNA of the CDR3 is TGTGCCAGCAGCCCAGAATGGGGGGGCTACACCTTC. Translation: CASSPEWGGYTF.

In its sample, this clonotype was seen many times. This rearrangement joins TRBV9 to TRBJ2-7; 11 bases agree with TRBD1. CDR3 length: 15 residues. With V trimmed by 0 bases and J by 3 bases, 2 bases remained unmatched. Germline loops: CDR1 SGDLS, CDR2 YYNGEE. CDR3 sequence (DNA): TGTGCCAGCAGCGTAGCGGGGACAGGGGGCTACGAGCAGTACTTC. The encoded protein is CASSVAGTGGYEQYF.

V is TRBV5-6 and J is TRBJ1-1, with D unresolved. Germline V gene lookup returns CDR1 SGHDT and CDR2 YYEEEE. V lost 1 base and J lost 0, with 19 bases in between. CDR3 length: 18 residues. The CDR3: CASSLFHQPHLMNTEAFF. CDR3 sequence (DNA): TGTGCCAGCAGCTTGTTCCACCAACCGCACCTTATGAACACTGAAGCTTTCTTT.

The chain employs TRBV20-1 and TRBJ1-1; TRBD1 aligns across 8 bases. Germline CDR1 DFQATT, CDR2 SNEGSKA (reference sequence). V was clipped by 5 bases and J by 5 bases; unmatched bases: 10. The length of the CDR3 is 14 residues. The CDR3 bases are TGCAGTGCTGGGGGACAGGCGGGATTGACTGAAGCTTTCTTT. Protein product: CSAGGQAGLTEAFF.

This chain joins TRBV5-1 and TRBJ1-2; D is possibly TRBD1 (5 bases). This CDR3 contains 14 residues. V dropped 2 bases and J dropped 8 bases, with 16 bases sitting between them. The germline CDR1 and CDR2 sequences are SGHRS and YFSETQ. The CDR3 DNA sequence: TGCGCCAGCAGCTTAATGACAGCGGCTCCGGGCTACACCTTC. Protein sequence: CASSLMTAAPGYTF. Variable domain in full (rest from reference TRBV5-1 and TRBJ1-2): KAGVTQTPRYLIKTRGQQVTLSCSPISGHRSVSWYQQTPGQGLQFLFEYFSETQRNKGNFPGRFSGRQFSNSRSEMNVSTLELGDSALYLCASSLMTAAPGYTFGSGTRLTVV.

This chain joins TRBV5-1 and TRBJ2-1, with D hard to call. The CDR3 is made up of 15 amino acids. Germline CDR1 and CDR2: SGHRS and YFSETQ. With 3 bases removed from V and 0 bases from J, the gap between germline ends came to 10 bases. The DNA for the CDR3 is TGCGCCAGCAGCTCCGGCGACATCTCCTACAATGAGCAGTTCTTC. It codes for CASSSGDISYNEQFF.

This clonotype has more than one count but fewer than ten. The chain uses TRBV7-2 and TRBJ2-5, with 9 nucleotides matching TRBD1. CDR3 size: 14 residues. The germline V gene has CDR1 SGHTA and CDR2 FQGNSA. V lost 8 bases to trimming and J lost 3 bases; unmatched junction nucleotides: 7. CDR3 bases: TGTGCCAGCGGCCTTTGGACAGGGGAAGAGACCCAGTACTTC. Protein: CASGLWTGEETQYF.

The chain couples TRBV10-3 to TRBJ1-5, with D maybe TRBD1 (5 bases). Germline V gene lookup returns CDR1 ENHRY and CDR2 SYGVKD. CDR3 length: 13 residues. V was shortened by 6 bases and J by 3 bases, with 9 bases between the two germline ends. The CDR3 protein is CAIRQENNQPQHF. The CDR3 DNA reads TGTGCCATCAGACAGGAGAACAATCAGCCCCAGCATTTT.

Details on this clonotype: This sequence may be a read error, since a much larger clone differs from it by one base. The chain employs TRBV20-1 and TRBJ2-3; D not certain. There are 13 residues in the CDR3. Germline CDR1 and CDR2: DFQATT and SNEGSKA (reference sequence). The CDR3 region is CSAILEFTETQYF. The CDR3 DNA is TGCAGTGCTATTTTGGAGTTCACAGAAACGCAGTATTTT.

This clonotype was counted at least ten times. This chain joins TRBV10-3 and TRBJ2-5, with 10 bases matching TRBD1. The CDR3 has 14 residues. V lost 2 bases and J lost 5; bases outside the gene matches: 2. Germline V gene sequence: CDR1 ENHRY, CDR2 SYGVKD. The CDR3 sequence: CAISEGQGGETQYF. Here the CDR3 DNA reads TGTGCCATCAGTGAGGGACAGGGGGGGGAGACCCAGTACTTC.

The gene calls are TRBV20-1 and TRBJ2-5; 10 bases are shared with TRBD2. There are 14 residues in the CDR3. J was trimmed by 4 bases and V by 7 bases; bases with no gene match: 9. Germline CDR1 DFQATT, CDR2 SNEGSKA (reference sequence). The CDR3 sequence is CSVWASGRLETQYF. The CDR3 region has the DNA TGCAGTGTTTGGGCTAGCGGGAGATTAGAGACCCAGTACTTC.

There are many counts of this clonotype. The gene calls are TRBV6-5 and TRBJ2-1; 7 bases align to TRBD1. V gave up 0 bases and J gave up 4 bases; unmatched junction bases: 9. Germline CDR1 reads MNHEY; CDR2 reads SVGAGI. The CDR3 is made up of 17 amino acids. CDR3 loop: CASSYSIWDSRYNEQFF. Here the CDR3 DNA reads TGTGCCAGCAGTTACTCCATATGGGACAGCCGATACAATGAGCAGTTCTTC.

This clonotype has a count of ten or more. The V call is TRBV6-6, the J call TRBJ1-1; no clear D. Germline V gives CDR1 MNHNY, CDR2 SVGAGI (reference sequence). This CDR3 has 14 amino acids. V lost 6 bases to trimming and J lost 4 bases, with 15 bases between them. The chain's CDR3 is CASSPPGSGTEAFF. Written as DNA, the CDR3 is TGTGCCAGCAGCCCCCCGGGGTCGGGCACTGAAGCTTTCTTT.

The table lists this clonotype with many counts. CDR3 protein: CSAITTVQGRPYEQYF. The CDR3 coding sequence is TGCAGTGCTATCACCACCGTCCAGGGGCGCCCCTACGAGCAGTACTTC. The chain combines TRBV20-1 with TRBJ2-7; D perhaps matches TRBD1 (6 bases). This CDR3 is 16 amino acids long. Germline lookup yields CDR1 DFQATT and CDR2 SNEGSKA (reference sequence). Deletions cut 4 bases from V and 2 bases from J, with 21 bases between.